The T cell receptor (beta chain) described here comes from a study of OX40 agonist ivuxolimab in advanced cancers. V was shortened by 4 bases and J by 10 bases, with 21 bases between the two germline ends. The germline V gene encodes CDR1 SGHDT and CDR2 YYEEEE. The length of the CDR3 is 15 residues. This clone came up a few times. What it recognizes is unknown. Study results and limitations: In the 0.1-3.0 mg/kg groups, partial responders showed among the lowest expansion. Also present in some nonresponders was a low level of normalized T-cell clonal expansion. At 0.1 to 3.0 mg/kg and by week 6, CD4+ and CD8+ T cells in the blood had expanded clonally.

Only in-frame clones appear in the TCRdb table, and some are missing; sequencing was by immunoSEQ multiplex PCR. The sample yields about 50,000 clones, around 82% seen once. At baseline, cycle 4 day 1, and cycle 7 day 1, blood was sampled. The chain uses TRBV5-6 and TRBJ2-1; perhaps TRBD2 as D (7 bases). This receptor was obtained from an adult with an advanced solid tumor such as melanoma, head and neck, liver or kidney cancer. Sequencing used CD4+ or CD8+ T cells sorted from blood, obtained in a trial of the OX40 agonist ivuxolimab. In DNA, the CDR3 is TGTGCCAGCAGCCTTGGGGGGCGCGGGGGTGAGGAGCAGTTCTTC. This gives the protein CASSLGGRGGEEQFF.